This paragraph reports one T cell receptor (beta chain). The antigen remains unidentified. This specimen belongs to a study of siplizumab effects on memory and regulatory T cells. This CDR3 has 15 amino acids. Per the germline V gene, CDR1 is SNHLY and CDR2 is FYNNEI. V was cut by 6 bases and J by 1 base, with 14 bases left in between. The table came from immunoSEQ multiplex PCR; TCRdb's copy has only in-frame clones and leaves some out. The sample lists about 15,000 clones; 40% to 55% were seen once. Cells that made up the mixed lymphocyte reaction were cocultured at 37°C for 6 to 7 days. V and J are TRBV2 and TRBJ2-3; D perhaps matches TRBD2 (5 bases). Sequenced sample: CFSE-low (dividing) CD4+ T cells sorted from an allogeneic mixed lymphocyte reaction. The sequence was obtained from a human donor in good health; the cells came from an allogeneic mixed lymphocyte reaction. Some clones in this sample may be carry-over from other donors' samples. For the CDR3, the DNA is TGTGCCAGCAGGGGCTGGCGGGTCCGCACAGATACGCAGTATTTT. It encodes CASRGWRVRTDTQYF.